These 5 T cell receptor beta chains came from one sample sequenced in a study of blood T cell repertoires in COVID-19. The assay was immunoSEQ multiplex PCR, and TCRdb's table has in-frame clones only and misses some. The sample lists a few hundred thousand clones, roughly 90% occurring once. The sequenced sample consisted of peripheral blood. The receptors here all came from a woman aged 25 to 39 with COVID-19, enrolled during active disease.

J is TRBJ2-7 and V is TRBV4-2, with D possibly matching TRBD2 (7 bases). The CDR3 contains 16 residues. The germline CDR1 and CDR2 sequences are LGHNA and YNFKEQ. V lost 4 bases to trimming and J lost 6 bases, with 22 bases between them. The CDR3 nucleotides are TGTGCCAGCAGCCTGTCCCTTAGGGGGGGGCTCAGCGAGCAGTACTTC. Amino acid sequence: CASSLSLRGGLSEQYF.

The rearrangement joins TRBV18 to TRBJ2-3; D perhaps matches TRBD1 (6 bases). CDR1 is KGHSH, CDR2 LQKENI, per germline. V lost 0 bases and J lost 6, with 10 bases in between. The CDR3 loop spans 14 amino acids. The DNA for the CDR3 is TGTGCCAGCTCACCACCGACAGGTTGGGATACGCAGTATTTT. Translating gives CASSPPTGWDTQYF.

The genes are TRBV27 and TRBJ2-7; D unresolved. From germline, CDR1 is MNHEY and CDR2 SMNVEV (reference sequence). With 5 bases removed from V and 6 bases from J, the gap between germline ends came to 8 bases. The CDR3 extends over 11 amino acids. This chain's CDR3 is CASSTSSEQYF. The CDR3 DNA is TGTGCCAGCAGTACGTCCAGCGAGCAGTACTTC.

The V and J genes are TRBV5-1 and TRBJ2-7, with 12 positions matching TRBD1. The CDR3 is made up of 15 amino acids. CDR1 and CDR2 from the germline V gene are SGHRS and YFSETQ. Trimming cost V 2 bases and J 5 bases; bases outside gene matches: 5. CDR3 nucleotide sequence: TGCGCCAGCAGCTTTATCCGGGACAGGGGGCACGAGCAGTACTTC. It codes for CASSFIRDRGHEQYF.

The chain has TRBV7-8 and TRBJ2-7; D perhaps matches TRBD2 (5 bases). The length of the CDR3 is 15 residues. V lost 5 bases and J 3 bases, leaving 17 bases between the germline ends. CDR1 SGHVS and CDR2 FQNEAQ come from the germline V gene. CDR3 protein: CASSQGPERDYEQYV. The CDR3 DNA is TGTGCCAGCAGCCAAGGACCTGAACGGGACTACGAGCAGTACGTC.